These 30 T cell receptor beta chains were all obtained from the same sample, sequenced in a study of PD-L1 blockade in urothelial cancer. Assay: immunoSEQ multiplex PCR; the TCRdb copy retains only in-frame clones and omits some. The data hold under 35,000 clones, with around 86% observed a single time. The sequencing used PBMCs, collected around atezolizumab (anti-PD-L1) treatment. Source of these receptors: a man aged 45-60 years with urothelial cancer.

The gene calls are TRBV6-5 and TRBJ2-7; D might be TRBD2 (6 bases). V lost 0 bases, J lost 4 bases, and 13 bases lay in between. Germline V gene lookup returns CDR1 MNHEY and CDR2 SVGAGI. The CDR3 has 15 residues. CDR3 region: CASSYSAQGGYEQYF. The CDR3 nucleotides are TGTGCCAGCAGTTACTCGGCCCAGGGAGGATACGAGCAGTACTTC.

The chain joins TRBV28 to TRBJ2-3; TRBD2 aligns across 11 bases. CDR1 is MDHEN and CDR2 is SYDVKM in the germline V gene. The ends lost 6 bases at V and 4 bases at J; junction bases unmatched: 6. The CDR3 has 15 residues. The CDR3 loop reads CASSWTSGRPDTQYF. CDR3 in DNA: TGTGCCAGCAGCTGGACTAGCGGGCGCCCAGATACGCAGTATTTT.

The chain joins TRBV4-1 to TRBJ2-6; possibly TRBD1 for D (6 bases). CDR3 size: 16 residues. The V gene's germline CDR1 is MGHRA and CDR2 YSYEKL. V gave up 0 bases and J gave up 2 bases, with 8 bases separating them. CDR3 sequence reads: CASSQDHRAGANVLTF. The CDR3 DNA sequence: TGCGCCAGCAGCCAAGATCACAGGGCTGGGGCCAACGTCCTGACTTTC.

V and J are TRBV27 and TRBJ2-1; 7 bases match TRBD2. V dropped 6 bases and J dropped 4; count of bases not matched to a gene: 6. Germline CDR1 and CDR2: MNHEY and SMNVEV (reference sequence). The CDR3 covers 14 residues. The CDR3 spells CASSRSGVYNEQFF. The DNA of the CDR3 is TGTGCCAGCAGCAGAAGCGGGGTTTACAATGAGCAGTTCTTC.

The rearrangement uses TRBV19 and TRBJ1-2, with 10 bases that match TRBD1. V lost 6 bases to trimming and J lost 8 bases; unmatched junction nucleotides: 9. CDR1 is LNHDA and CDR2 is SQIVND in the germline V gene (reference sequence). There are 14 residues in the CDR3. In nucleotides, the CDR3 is TGTGCCAGTAGCATCCCCAAGACAGGGGGCGGCTACACCTTC. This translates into CASSIPKTGGGYTF.

Here the CDR3 DNA reads TGTGCCAGCAGCCTAGAACAGGGAACCTACGAGCAGTACTTC. It translates to CASSLEQGTYEQYF. The V and J genes are TRBV7-6 and TRBJ2-7; D is perhaps TRBD1 (6 bases). The germline gives CDR1 SGHVS, CDR2 FNYEAQ. This CDR3 has 14 amino acids. Deletions cut 5 bases from V and 2 bases from J, with 13 bases between. The complete variable domain, with remaining parts taken from reference TRBV7-6 and TRBJ2-7, reads GAGVSQSPRYKVTKRGQDVALRCDPISGHVSLYWYRQALGQGPEFLTYFNYEAQQDKSGLPNDRFSAERPEGSISTLTIQRTEQRDSAMYRCASSLEQGTYEQYFGPGTRLTVT.

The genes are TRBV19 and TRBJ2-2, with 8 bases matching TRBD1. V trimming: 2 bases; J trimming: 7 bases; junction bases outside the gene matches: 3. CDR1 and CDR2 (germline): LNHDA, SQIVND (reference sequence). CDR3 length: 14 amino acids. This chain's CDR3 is CASSIQGAVGELFF. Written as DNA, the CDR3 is TGTGCCAGTAGTATACAGGGGGCGGTCGGGGAGCTGTTTTTT.

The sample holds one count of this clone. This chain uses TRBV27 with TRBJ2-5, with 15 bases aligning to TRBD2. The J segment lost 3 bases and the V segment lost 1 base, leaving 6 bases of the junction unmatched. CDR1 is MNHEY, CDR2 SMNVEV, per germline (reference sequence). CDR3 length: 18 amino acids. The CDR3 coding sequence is TGTGCCAGCAGTTTATTGGGACTAGCGGGAGGCATGGAAGAGACCCAGTACTTC. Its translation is CASSLLGLAGGMEETQYF.

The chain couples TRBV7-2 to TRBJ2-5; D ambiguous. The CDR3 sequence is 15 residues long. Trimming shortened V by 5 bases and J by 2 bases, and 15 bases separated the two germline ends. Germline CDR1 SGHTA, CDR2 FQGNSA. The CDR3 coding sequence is TGTGCCAGCAGCCGATTAGCAACCCTACAAGAGACCCAGTACTTC. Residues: CASSRLATLQETQYF.

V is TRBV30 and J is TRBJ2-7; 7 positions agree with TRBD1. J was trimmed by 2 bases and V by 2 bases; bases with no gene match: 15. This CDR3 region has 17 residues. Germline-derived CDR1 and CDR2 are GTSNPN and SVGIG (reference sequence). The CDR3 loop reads CAWSWGWGRQGAYEQYF. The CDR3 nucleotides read TGTGCCTGGAGTTGGGGTTGGGGCCGTCAGGGGGCCTACGAGCAGTACTTC. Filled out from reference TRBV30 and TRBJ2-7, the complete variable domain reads SQTIHQWPATLVQPVGSPLSLECTVEGTSNPNLYWYRQAAGRGLQLLFYSVGIGQISSEVPQNLSASRPQDRQFILSSKKLLLSDSGFYLCAWSWGWGRQGAYEQYFGPGTRLTVT.

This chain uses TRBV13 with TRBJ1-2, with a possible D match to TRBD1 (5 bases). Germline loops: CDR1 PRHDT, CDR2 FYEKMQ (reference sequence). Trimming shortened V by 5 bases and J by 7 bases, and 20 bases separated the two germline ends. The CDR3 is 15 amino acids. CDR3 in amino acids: CASSPSPGGKGGYTF. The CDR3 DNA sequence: TGTGCCAGCAGCCCCTCCCCGGGGGGTAAGGGTGGCTACACCTTC.

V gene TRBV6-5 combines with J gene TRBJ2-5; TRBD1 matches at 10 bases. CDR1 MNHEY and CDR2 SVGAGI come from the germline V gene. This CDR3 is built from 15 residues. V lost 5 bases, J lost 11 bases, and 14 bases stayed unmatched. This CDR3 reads CASSPPGQGIREQYF. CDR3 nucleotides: TGTGCCAGCAGTCCACCGGGACAGGGGATTCGGGAGCAGTACTTC.

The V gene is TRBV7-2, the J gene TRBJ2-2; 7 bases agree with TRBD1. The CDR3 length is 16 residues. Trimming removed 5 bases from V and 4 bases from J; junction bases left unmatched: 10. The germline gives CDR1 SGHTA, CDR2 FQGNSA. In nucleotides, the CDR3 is TGTGCCAGCAGCAGAGGGACAGCCTTTTCCACCGGGGAGCTGTTTTTT. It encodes CASSRGTAFSTGELFF.

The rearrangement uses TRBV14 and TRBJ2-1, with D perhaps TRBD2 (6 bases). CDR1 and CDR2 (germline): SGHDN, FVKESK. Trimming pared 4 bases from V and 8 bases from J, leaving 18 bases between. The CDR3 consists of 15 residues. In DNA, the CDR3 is TGTGCCAGCAGCCCCCGGGGCGTAAAGCGGGATGAGCAGTTCTTC. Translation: CASSPRGVKRDEQFF.

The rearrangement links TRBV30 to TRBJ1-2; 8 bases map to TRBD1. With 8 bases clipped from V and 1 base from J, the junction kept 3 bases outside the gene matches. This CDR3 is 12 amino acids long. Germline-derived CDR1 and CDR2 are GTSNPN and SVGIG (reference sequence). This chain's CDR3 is CAEQGDNYGYTF. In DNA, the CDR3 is TGTGCCGAACAGGGGGATAACTATGGCTACACCTTC.

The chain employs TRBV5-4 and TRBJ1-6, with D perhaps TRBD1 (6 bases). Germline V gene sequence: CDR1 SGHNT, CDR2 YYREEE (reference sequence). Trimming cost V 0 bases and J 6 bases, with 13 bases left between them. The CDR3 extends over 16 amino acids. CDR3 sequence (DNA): TGTGCCAGCAGCTTGGGCAGCGGACAGTCTAATTCACCCCTCCACTTT. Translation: CASSLGSGQSNSPLHF.

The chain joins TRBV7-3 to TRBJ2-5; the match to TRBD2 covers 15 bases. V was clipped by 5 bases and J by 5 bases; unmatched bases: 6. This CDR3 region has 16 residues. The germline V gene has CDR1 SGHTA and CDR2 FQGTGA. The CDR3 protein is CASSQGLAGGKETQYF. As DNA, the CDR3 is TGTGCCAGCAGCCAAGGACTAGCGGGGGGGAAGGAGACCCAGTACTTC.

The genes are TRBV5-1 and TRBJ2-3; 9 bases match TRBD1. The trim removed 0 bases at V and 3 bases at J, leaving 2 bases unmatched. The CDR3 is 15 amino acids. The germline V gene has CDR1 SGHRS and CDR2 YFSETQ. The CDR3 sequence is CASSLADRGTDTQYF. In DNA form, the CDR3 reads TGCGCCAGCAGCTTGGCGGACAGGGGAACAGATACGCAGTATTTT.

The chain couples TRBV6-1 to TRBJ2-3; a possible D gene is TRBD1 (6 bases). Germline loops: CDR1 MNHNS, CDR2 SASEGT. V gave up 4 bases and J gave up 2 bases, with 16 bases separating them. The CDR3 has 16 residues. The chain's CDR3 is CASSASGTLNTDTQYF. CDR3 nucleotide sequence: TGTGCCAGCAGTGCTTCCGGGACATTAAACACAGATACGCAGTATTTT.

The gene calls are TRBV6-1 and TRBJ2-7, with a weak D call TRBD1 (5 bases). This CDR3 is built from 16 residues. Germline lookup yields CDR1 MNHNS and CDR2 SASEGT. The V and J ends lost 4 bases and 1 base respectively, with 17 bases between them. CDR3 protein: CASSAGPGLSSYEQYF. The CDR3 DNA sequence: TGTGCCAGCAGTGCCGGGCCAGGGCTTTCTTCCTACGAGCAGTACTTC.

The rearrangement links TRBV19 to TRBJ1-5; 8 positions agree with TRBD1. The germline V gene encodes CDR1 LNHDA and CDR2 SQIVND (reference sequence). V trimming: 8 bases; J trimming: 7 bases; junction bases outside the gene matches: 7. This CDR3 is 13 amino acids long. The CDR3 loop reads CASSGQGGQPQHF. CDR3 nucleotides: TGTGCCAGTTCCGGACAGGGAGGACAGCCCCAGCATTTT.

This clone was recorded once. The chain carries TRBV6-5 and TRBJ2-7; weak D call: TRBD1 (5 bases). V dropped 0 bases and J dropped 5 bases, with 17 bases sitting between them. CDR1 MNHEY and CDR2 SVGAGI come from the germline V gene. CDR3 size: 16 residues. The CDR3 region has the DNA TGTGCCAGCAGTTACTCGACCAGGGCTCTTGTCAACGAGCAGTACTTC. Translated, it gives CASSYSTRALVNEQYF.

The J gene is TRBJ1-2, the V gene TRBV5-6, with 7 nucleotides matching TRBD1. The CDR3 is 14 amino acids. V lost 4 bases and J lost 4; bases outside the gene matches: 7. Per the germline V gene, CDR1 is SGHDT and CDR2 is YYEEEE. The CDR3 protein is CASSRDRTIYGYTF. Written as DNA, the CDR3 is TGTGCCAGCAGCCGGGACAGAACCATCTATGGCTACACCTTC.

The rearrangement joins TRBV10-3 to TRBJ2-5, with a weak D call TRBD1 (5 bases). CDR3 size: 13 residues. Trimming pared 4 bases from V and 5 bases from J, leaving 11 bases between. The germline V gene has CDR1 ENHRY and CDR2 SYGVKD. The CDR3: CAISGAGRETQYF. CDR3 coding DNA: TGTGCCATCAGTGGCGCAGGGCGGGAGACCCAGTACTTC.

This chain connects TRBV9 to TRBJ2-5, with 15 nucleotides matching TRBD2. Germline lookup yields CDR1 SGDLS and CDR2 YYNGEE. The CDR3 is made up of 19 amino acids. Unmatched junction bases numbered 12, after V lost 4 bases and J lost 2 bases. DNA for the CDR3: TGTGCCAGCAGCCTCCCAGGGACTAGCGGGGGGATCCTGCAAGAGACCCAGTACTTC. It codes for CASSLPGTSGGILQETQYF.

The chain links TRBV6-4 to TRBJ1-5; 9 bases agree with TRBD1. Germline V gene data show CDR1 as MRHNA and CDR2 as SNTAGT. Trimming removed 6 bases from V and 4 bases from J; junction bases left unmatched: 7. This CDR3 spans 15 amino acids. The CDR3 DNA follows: TGTGCCAGCAGCCTGGGACAGGGAGTTAATCAGCCCCAGCATTTT. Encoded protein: CASSLGQGVNQPQHF.

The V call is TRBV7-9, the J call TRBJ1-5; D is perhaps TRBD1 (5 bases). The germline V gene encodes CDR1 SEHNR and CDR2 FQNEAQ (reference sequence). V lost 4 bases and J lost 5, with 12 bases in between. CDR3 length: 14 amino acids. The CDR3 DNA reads TGTGCCAGCAGCTCGCGACAGACAGATCAGCCCCAGCATTTT. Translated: CASSSRQTDQPQHF.

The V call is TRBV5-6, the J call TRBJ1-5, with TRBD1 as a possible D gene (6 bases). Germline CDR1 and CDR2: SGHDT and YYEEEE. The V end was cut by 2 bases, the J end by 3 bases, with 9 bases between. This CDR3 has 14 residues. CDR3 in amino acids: CASSFRGTNQPQHF. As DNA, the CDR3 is TGTGCCAGCAGCTTTAGGGGGACCAATCAGCCCCAGCATTTT.

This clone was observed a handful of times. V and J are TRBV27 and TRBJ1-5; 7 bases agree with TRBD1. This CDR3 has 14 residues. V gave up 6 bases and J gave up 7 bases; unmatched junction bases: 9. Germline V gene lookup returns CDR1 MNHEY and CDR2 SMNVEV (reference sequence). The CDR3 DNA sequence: TGTGCCAGCAGCCCCGACAGGGCTGGACAGCCCCAGCATTTT. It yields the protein CASSPDRAGQPQHF.

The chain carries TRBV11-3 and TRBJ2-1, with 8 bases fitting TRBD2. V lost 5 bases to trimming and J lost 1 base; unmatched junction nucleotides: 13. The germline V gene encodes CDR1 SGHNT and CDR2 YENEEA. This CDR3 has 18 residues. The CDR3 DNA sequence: TGTGCCAGCAGCGCCCTTTTAATGGCGGGAGGTTCCTACAATGAGCAGTTCTTC. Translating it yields CASSALLMAGGSYNEQFF.